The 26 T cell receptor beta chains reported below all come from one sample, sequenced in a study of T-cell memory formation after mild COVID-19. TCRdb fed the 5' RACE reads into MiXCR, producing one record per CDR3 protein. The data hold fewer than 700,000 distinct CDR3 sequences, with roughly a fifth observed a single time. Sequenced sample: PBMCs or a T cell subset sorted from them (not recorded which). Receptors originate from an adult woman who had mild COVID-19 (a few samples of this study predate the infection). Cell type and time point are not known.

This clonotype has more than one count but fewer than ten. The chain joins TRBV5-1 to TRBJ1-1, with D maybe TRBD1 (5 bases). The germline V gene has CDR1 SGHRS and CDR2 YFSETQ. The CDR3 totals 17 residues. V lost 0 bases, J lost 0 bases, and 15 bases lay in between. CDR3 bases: TGCGCCAGCAGCTTGGTGGGGGAATTTGCTATGAACACTGAAGCTTTCTTT. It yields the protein CASSLVGEFAMNTEAFF.

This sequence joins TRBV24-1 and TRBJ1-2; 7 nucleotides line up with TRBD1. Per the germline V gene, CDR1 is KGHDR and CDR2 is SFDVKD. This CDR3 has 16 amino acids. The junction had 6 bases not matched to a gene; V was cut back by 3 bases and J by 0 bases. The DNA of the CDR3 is TGTGCCACCAGTGATCCCCCCGGGACAGCTAACTATGGCTACACCTTC. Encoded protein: CATSDPPGTANYGYTF.

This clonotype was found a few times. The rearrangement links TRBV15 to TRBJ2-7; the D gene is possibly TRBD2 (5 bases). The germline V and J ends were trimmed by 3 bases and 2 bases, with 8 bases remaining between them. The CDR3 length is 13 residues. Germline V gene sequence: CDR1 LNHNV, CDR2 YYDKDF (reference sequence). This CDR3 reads CATSSDGTYEQYF. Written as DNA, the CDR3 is TGTGCCACCAGCAGCGACGGGACCTACGAGCAGTACTTC.

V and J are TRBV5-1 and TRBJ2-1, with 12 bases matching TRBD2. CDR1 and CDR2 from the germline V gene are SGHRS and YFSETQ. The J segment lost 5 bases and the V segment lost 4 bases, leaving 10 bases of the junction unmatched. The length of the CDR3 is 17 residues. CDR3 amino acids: CASSPATSGGEHNEQFF. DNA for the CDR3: TGCGCCAGCAGCCCGGCGACTAGCGGGGGTGAACACAATGAGCAGTTCTTC.

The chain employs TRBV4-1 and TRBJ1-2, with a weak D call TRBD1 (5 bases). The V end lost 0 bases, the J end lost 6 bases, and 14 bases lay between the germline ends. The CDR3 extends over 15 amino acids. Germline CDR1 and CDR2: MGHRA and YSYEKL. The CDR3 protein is CASSQDRPAGNGYTF. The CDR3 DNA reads TGCGCCAGCAGCCAAGATAGACCGGCAGGGAATGGCTACACCTTC.

The chain's CDR3 is CASRLRASGAYEQYF. The CDR3 DNA is TGCGCCAGCAGATTGAGAGCGAGCGGGGCCTACGAGCAGTACTTC. This rearrangement joins TRBV5-1 to TRBJ2-7; 7 nucleotides align to TRBD2. The CDR3 covers 15 residues. J was trimmed by 2 bases and V by 5 bases; bases with no gene match: 10. CDR1 is SGHRS and CDR2 is YFSETQ in the germline V gene.

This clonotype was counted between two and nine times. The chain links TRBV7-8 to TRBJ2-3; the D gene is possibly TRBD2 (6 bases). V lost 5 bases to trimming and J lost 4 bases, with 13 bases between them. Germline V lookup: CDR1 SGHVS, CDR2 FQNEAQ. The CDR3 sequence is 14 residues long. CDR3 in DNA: TGTGCCAGCAGCCCTCGACTAGGGGCAGATACGCAGTATTTT. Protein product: CASSPRLGADTQYF.

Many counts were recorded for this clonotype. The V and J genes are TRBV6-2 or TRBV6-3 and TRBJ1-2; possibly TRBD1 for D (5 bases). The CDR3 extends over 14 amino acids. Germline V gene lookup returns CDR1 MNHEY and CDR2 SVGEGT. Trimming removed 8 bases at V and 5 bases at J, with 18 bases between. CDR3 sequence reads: CASGRDPGQYGYTF. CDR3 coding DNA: TGTGCCAGCGGCCGGGACCCGGGGCAGTATGGCTACACCTTC.

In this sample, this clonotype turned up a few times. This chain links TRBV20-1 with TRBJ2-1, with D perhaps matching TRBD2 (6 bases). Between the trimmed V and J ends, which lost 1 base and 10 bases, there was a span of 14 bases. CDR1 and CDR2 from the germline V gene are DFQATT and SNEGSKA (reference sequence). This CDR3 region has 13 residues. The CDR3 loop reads CSARVRPSVEQFF. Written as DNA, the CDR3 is TGCAGTGCTAGAGTCCGACCTAGCGTCGAGCAGTTCTTC.

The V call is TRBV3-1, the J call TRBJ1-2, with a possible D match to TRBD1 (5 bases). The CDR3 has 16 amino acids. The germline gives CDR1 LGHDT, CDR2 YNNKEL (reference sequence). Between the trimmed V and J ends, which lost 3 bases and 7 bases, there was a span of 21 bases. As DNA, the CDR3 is TGTGCCAGCAGCCAGGAACCGGGACCCCCCGCCCGTGGCTACACCTTC. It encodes CASSQEPGPPARGYTF.

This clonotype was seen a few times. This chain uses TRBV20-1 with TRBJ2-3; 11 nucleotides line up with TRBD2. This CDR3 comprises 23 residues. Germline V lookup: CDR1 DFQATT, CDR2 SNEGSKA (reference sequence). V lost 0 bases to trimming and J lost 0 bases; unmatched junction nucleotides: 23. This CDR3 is CSARDNLGGYGLAGATSTDTQYF. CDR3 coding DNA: TGCAGTGCTAGAGATAACCTAGGAGGCTATGGACTAGCGGGCGCTACTAGCACAGATACGCAGTATTTT.

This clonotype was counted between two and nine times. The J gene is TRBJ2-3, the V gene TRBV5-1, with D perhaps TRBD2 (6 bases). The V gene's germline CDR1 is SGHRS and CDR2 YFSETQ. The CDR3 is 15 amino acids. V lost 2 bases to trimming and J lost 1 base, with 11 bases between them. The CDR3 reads CASSFERAGTDTQYF. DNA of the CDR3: TGCGCCAGCAGCTTTGAGCGGGCTGGCACAGATACGCAGTATTTT.

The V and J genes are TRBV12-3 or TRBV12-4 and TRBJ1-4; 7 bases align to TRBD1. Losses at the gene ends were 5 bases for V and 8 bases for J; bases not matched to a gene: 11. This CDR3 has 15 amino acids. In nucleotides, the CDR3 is TGTGCCAGCAGTGCCGGACAGGCCCAAAGGGAAAAACTGTTTTTT. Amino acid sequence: CASSAGQAQREKLFF.

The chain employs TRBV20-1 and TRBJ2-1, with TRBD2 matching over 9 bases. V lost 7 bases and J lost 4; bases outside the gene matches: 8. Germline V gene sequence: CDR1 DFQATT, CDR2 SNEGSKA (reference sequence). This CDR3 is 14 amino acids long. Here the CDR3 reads CSETRGGGYNEQFF. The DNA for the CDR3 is TGCAGTGAGACGCGGGGGGGCGGTTACAATGAGCAGTTCTTC.

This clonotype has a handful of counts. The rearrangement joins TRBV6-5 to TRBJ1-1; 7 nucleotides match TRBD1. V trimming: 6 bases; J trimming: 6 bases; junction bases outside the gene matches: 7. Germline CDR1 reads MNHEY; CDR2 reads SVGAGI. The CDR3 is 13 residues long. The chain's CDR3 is CASRKTGTPEAFF. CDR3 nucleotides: TGTGCCAGCAGAAAGACAGGGACCCCTGAAGCTTTCTTT.

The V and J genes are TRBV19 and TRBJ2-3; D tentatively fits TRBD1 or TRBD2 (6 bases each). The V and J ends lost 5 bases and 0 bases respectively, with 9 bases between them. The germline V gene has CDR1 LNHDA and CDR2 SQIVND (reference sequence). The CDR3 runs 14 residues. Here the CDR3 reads CASSPGASTDTQYF. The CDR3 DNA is TGTGCCAGTAGTCCGGGGGCCAGCACAGATACGCAGTATTTT. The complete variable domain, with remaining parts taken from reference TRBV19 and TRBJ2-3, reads DGGITQSPKYLFRKEGQNVTLSCEQNLNHDAMYWYRQDPGQGLRLIYYSQIVNDFQKGDIAEGYSVSREKKESFPLTVTSAQKNPTAFYLCASSPGASTDTQYFGPGTRLTVL.

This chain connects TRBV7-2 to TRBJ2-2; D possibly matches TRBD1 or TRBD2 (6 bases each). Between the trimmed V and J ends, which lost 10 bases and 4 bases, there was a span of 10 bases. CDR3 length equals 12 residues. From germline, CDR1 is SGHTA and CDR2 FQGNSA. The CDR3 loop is CAIKGGTGELFF. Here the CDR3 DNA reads TGTGCCATCAAGGGGGGCACCGGGGAGCTGTTTTTT.

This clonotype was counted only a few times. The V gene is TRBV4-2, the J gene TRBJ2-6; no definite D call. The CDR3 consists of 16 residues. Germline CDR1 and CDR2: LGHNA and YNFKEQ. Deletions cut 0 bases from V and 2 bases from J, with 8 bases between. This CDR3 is CASSQDRRAGANVLTF. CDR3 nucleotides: TGTGCCAGCAGCCAAGACAGGCGTGCTGGGGCCAACGTCCTGACTTTC.

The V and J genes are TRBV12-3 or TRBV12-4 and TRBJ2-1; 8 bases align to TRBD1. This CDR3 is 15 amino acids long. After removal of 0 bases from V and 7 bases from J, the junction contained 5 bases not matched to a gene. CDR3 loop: CASSLARGLRNEQFF. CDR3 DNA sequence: TGTGCCAGCAGTTTAGCCAGGGGGCTCAGAAATGAGCAGTTCTTC.

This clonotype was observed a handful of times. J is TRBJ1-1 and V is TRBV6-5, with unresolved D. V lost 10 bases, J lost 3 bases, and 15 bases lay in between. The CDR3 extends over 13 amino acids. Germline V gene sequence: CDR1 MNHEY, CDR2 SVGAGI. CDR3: CATRTSTDTEAFF. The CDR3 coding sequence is TGTGCCACCCGGACTTCGACGGACACTGAAGCTTTCTTT.

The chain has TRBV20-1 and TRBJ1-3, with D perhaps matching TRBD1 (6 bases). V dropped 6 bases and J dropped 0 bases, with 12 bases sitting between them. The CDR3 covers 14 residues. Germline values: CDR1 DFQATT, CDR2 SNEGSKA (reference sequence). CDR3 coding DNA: TGCAGTGCCACCATGGGGGCCTCTGGAAACACCATATATTTT. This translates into CSATMGASGNTIYF.

The CDR3 sequence is CASSAGREIPPWLRGYTF. The CDR3 region has the DNA TGTGCCAGCAGTGCGGGACGAGAAATCCCCCCGTGGTTGAGAGGCTACACCTTC. V gene TRBV6-5 combines with J gene TRBJ1-2; TRBD1 might be the D (5 bases). V dropped 5 bases and J dropped 8 bases, with 30 bases sitting between them. The CDR3 is 18 amino acids. The germline V gene has CDR1 MNHEY and CDR2 SVGAGI.

The chain's CDR3 is CASSQELVTNEKLFF. The CDR3 nucleotides read TGCGCCAGCAGCCAAGAGTTAGTAACTAATGAAAAACTGTTTTTT. The chain carries TRBV4-3 and TRBJ1-4; D is unresolved. CDR1 is LGHNA and CDR2 is YSLEER in the germline V gene. This CDR3 has 15 residues. V lost 0 bases, J lost 1 base, and 6 bases lay in between.

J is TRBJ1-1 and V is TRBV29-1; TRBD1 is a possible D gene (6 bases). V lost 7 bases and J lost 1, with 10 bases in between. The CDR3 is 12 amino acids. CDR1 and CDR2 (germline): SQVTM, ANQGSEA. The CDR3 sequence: CSAGGRNTEAFF. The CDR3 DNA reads TGCAGCGCTGGGGGCAGGAACACTGAAGCTTTCTTT.

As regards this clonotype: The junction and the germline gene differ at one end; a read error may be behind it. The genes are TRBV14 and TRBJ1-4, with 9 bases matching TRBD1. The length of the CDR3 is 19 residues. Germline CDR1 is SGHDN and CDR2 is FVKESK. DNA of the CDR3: TGTGCCAGCAGCCGAGCCGCCGGGACAGGGAGGTCAACTGATGAAAAACTGTTTTTT. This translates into CASSRAAGTGRSTDEKLFF.

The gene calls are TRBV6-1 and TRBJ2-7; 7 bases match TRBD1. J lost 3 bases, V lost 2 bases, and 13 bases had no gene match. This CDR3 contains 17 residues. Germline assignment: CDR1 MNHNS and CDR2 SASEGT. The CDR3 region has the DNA TGTGCCAGCAGTGAATCCCCTCCGGGACAGACCATCTACGAGCAGTACTTC. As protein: CASSESPPGQTIYEQYF.